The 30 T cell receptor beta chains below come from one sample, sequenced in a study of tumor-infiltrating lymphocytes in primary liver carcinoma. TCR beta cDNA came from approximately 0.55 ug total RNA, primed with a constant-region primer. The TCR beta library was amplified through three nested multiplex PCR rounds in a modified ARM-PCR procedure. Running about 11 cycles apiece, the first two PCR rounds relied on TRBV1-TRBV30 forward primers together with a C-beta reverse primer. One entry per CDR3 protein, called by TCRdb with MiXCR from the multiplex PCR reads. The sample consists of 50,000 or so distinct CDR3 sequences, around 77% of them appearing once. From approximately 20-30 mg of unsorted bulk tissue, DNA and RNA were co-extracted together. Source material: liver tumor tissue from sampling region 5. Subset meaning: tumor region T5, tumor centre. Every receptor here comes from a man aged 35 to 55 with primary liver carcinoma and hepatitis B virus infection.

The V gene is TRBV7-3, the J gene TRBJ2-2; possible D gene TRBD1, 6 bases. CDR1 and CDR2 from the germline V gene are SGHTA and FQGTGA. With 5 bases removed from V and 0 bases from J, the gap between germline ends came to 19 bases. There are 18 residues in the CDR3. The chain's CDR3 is CASSPRGTTFANTGELFF. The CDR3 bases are TGTGCCAGCAGCCCCAGGGGCACAACCTTTGCGAACACCGGGGAGCTGTTTTTT.

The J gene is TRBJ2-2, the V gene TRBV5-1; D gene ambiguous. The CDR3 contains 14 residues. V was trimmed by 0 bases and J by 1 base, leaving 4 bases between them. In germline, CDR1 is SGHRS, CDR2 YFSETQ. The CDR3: CASSLERNTGELFF. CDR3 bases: TGCGCCAGCAGCTTGGAACGGAACACCGGGGAGCTGTTTTTT.

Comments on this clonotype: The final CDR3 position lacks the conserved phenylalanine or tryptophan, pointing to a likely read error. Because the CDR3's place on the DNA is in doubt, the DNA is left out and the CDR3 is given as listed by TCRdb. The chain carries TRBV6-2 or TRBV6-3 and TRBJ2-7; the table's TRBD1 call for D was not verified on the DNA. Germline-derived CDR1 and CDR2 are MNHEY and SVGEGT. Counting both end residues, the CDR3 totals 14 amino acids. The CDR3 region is CASSLRDRAHEQCI.

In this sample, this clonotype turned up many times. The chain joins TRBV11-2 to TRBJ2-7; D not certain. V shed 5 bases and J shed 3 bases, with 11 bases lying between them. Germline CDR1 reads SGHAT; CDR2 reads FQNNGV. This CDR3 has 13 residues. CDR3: CASSQHKGYEQYF. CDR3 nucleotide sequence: TGTGCCAGCAGCCAACATAAGGGCTACGAGCAGTACTTC. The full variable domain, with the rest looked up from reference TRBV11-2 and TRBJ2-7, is EAGVAQSPRYKIIEKRQSVAFWCNPISGHATLYWYQQILGQGPKLLIQFQNNGVVDDSQLPKDRFSAERLKGVDSTLKIQPAKLEDSAVYLCASSQHKGYEQYFGPGTRLTVT.

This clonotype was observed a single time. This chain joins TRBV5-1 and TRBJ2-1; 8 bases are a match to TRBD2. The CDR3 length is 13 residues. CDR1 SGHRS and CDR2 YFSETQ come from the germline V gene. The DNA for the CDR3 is TGCATCAGCAGCTCGAGCGGGAGCAATGAGCAGTTCTTC. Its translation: CISSSSGSNEQFF.

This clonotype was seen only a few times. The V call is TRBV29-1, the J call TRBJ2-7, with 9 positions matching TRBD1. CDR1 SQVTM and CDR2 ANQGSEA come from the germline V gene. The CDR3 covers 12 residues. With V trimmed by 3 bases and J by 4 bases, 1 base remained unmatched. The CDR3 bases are TGCAGCGTTGACGGGACAGGGTACGAGCAGTACTTC. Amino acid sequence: CSVDGTGYEQYF.

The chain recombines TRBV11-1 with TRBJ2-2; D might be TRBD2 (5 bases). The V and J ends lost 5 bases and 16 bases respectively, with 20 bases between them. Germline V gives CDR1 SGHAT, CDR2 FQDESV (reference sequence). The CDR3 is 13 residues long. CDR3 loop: CASSIGPTGKPFF. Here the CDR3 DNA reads TGTGCCAGCAGCATAGGGCCCACCGGGAAGCCGTTTTTT.

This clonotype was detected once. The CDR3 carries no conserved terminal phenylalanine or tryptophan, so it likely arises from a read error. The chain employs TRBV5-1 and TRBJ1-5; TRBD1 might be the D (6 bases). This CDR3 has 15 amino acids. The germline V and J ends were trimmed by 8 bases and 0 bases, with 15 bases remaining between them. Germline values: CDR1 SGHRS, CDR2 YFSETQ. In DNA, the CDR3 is TGCGCCAGTAGCCCAGGGGCGAATAGCAATCAGCCCCAGCATTTA. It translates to CASSPGANSNQPQHL.

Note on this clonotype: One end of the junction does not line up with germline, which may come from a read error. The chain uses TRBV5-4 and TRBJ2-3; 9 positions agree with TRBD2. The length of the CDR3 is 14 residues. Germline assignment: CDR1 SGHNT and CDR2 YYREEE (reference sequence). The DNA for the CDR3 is TGTGCCAGAAGCTCGGCTAGCGGGAACGATACGCAGTATTTT. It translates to CARSSASGNDTQYF.

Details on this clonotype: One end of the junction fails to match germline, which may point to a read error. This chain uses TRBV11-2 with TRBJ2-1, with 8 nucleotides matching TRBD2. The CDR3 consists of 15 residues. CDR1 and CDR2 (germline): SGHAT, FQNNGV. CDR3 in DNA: TGTGCCAGCAGCTTACCGGGACTAGAGGACAATGAGCAATTCTTC. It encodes CASSLPGLEDNEQFF.

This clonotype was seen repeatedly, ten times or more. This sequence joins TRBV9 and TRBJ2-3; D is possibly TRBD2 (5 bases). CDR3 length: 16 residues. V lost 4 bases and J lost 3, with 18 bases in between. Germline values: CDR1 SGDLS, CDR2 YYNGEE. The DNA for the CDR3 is TGTGCCAGCAGCCCGGGGAACACCGGATTTACAGATACGCAGTATTTT. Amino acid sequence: CASSPGNTGFTDTQYF.

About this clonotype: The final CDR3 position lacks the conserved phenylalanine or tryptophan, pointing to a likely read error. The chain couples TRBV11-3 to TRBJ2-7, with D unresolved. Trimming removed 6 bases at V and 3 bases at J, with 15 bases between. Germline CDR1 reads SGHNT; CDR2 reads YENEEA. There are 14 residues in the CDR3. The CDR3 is CASSPGEEDYEQYL. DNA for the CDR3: TGTGCCAGCAGTCCTGGAGAAGAGGACTACGAGCAGTACCTC.

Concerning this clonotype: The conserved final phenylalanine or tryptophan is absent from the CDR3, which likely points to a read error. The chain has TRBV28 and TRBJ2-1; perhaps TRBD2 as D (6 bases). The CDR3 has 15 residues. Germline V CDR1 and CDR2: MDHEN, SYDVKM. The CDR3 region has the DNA TGTGCCAACAGTTCCTCTCGGAGGGGAAAGCATGAGCAGTTCCTC. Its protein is CANSSSRRGKHEQFL.

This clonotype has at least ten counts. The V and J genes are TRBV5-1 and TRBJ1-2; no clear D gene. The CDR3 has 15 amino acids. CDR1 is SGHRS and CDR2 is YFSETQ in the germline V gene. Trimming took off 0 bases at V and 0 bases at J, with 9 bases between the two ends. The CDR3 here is CASSLETTTNYGYTF. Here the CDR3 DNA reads TGCGCCAGCAGCTTGGAAACAACAACTAACTATGGCTACACCTTC.

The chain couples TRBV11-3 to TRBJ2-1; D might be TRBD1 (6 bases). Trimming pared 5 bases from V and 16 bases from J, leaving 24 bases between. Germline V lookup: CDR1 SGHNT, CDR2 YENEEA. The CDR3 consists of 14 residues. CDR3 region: CASSARGRDNEYFF. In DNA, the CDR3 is TGTGCCAGCAGCGCAAGAGGACGGGACAATGAGTACTTCTTC.

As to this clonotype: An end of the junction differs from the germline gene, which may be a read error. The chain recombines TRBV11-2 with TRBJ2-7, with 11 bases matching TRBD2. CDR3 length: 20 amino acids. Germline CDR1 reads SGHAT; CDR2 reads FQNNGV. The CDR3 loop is CVSNLREGRTSGLSSYEQYF. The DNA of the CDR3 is TGTGTCAGCAATTTGAGGGAGGGGAGGACTAGCGGGCTCAGCTCCTACGAGCAGTACTTC.

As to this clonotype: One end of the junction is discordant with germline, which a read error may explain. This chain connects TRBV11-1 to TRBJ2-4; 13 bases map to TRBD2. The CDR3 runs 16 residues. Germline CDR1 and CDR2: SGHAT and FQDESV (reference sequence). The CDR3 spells CAGFPGTSGTENIRYF. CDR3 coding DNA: TGTGCCGGCTTTCCCGGGACTAGCGGGACCGAAAACATTCGGTACTTC.

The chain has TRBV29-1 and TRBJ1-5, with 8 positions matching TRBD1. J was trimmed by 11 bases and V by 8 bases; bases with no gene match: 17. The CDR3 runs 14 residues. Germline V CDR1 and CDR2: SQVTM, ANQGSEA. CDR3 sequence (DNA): TGCAGCACCCGAGCGGGGACAGGTGGCCAGGCCCAGCATTTT. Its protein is CSTRAGTGGQAQHF.

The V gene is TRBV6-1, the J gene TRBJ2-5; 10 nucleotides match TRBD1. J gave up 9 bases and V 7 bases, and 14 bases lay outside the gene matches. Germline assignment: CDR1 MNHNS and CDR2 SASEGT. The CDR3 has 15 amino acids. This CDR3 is CASNDPGQGGRAQYF. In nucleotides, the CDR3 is TGTGCCAGCAATGATCCCGGACAGGGGGGAAGGGCCCAGTACTTC.

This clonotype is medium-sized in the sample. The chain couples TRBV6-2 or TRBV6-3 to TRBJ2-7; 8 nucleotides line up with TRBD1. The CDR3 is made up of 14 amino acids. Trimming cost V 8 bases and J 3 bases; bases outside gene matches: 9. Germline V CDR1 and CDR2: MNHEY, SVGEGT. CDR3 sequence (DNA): TGTGCCAGCTCCTTTGACAGGGGATACTACGAGCAGTACTTC. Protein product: CASSFDRGYYEQYF.

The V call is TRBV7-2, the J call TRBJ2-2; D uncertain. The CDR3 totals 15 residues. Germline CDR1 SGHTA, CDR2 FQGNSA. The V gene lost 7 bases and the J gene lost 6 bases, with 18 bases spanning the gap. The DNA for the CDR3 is TGTGCCAGCAACTCCACTGGTACAGCCGCCGGGGAGCTGTTTTTT. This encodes CASNSTGTAAGELFF.

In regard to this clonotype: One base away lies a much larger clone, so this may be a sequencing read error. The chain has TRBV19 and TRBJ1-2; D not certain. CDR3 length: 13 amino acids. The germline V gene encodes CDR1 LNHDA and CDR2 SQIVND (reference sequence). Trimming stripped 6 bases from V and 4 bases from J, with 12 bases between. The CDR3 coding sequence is TGTGCCAGTAGCCCGGAGATCAGCTATGGCTACACCTTC. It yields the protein CASSPEISYGYTF.

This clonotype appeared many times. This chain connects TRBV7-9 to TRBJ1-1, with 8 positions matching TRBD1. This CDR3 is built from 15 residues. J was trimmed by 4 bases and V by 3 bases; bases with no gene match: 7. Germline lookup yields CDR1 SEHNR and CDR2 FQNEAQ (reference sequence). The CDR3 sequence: CASSFPTGVGTEAFF. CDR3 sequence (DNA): TGTGCCAGCAGCTTCCCGACAGGGGTGGGCACTGAAGCTTTCTTT.

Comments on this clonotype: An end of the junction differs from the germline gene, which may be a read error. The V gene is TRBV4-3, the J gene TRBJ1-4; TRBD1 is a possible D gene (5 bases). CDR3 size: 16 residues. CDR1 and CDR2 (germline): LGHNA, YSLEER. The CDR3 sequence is CASNQDLRGRNEKPFF. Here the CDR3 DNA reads TGCGCCAGCAACCAAGATCTTAGGGGACGAAACGAAAAACCGTTTTTT.

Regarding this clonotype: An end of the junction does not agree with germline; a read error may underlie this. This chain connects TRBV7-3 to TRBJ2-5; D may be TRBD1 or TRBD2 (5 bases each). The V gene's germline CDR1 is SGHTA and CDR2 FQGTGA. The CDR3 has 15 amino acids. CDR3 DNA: TGTGCCAGCAACTCGGGACCAGGATTAGGCGAGACCCAGTATTTC. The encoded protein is CASNSGPGLGETQYF.

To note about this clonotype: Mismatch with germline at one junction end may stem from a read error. Here the CDR3 reads CASNIGTGINYGYTF. CDR3 nucleotide sequence: TGTGCCAGCAATATAGGGACAGGGATTAACTATGGCTATACCTTC. The V call is TRBV6-5, the J call TRBJ1-2; the match to TRBD1 covers 9 bases. The CDR3 loop spans 15 amino acids. The germline CDR1 and CDR2 sequences are MNHEY and SVGAGI.

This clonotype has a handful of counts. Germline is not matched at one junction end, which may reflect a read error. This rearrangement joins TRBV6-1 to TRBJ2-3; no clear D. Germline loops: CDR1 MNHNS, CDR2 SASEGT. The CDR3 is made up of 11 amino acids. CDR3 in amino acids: CDSSETDTQYF. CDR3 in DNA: TGTGACAGCAGTGAAACAGATACGCAGTATTTC.

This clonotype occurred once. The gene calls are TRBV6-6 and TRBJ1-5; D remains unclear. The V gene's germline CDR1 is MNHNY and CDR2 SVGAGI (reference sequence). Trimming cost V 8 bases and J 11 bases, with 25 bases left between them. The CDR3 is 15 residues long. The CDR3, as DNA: TGTGCCAGCCAAAGGACGGACTTTAGCAATGAGTCCCAGCATTTT. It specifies CASQRTDFSNESQHF.

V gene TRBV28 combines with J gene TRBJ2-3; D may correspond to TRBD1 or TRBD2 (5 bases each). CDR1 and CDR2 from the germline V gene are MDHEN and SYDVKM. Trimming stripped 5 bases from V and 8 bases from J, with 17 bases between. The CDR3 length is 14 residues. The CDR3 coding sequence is TGTGCCAGCAGTGGACATATGGAGGCAGGTACGCAGTATTTT. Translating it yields CASSGHMEAGTQYF.

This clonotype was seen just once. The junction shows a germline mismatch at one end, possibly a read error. The CDR3 DNA reads as TGTGCCAGTAGCCAAGATCGTCAAGGGAATTATAGCTACACCTTC. It specifies CASSQDRQGNYSYTF. This sequence joins TRBV4-2 and TRBJ1-2, with D unclear. Germline values: CDR1 LGHNA, CDR2 YNFKEQ. CDR3 length: 15 amino acids.